This T cell receptor beta chain stems from a study of immune evolution from preneoplasia to lung adenocarcinoma. H&E slides confirmed each diagnosis, reviewed by two pathologists independently. The method was immunoSEQ multiplex PCR; TCRdb's version includes in-frame clones alone and lacks a portion of them. Among 9,000 to 13,000 clones listed, about 84% were seen once. CDR1 SGHKS and CDR2 YYEKEE come from the germline V gene (reference sequence). Germline trimming cut 3 bases from V and 5 bases from J; bases unmatched to any gene: 13. The CDR3 totals 18 residues. The TCR originated in a person aged 65-85 years with lung adenocarcinoma. Sequencing input: FFPE minimally invasive lung adenocarcinoma tissue. The chain carries TRBV5-5 and TRBJ1-4; 10 bases map to TRBD1. The CDR3 nucleotides are TGTGCCAGCAGCTATAAAACATTAACGGGACAGGGGAATGAAAAACTGTTTTTT. Translating it yields CASSYKTLTGQGNEKLFF.